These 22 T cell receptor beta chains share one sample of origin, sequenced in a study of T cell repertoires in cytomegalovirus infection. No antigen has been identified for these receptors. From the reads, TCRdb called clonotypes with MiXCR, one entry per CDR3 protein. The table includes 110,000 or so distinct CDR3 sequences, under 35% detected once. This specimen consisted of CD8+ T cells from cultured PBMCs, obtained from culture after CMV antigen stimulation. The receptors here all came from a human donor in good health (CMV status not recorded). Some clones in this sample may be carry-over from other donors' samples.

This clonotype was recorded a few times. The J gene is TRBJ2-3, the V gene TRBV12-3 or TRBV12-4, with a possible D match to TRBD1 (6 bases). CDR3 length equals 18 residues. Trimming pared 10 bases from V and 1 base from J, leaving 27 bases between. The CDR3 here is CATVLSDRSRTGTDTQYF. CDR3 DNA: TGTGCCACAGTCCTATCCGACAGGAGCAGAACTGGCACAGATACGCAGTATTTT.

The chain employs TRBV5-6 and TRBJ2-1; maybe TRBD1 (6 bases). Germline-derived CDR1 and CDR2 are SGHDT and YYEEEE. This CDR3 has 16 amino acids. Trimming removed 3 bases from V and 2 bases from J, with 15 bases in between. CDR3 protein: CASSWGTGLAYNEQFF. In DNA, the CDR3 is TGTGCCAGCAGCTGGGGTACAGGGTTGGCCTACAATGAGCAGTTCTTC.

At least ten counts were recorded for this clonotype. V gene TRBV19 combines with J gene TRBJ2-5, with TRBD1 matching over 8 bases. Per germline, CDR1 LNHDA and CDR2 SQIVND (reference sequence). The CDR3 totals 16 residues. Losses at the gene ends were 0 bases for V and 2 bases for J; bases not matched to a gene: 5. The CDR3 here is CASSIDGTGLQETQYF. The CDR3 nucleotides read TGTGCCAGTAGTATAGACGGGACAGGCCTACAAGAGACCCAGTACTTC.

As DNA, the CDR3 is TGTGCCAGCAGGAAAACAGGGCGTTGGGGCTACACCTTC. It codes for CASRKTGRWGYTF. The J gene is TRBJ1-2, the V gene TRBV6-1, with D tentatively TRBD1 (6 bases). The CDR3 loop spans 13 amino acids. With 6 bases removed from V and 8 bases from J, the gap between germline ends came to 16 bases. CDR1 and CDR2 from the germline V gene are MNHNS and SASEGT.

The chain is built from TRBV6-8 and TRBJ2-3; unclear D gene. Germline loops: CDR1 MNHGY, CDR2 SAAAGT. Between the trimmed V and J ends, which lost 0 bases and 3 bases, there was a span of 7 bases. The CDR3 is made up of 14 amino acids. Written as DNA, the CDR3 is TGTGCCAGCAGTTACTCGGAGAGGACAGATACGCAGTATTTT. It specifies CASSYSERTDTQYF.

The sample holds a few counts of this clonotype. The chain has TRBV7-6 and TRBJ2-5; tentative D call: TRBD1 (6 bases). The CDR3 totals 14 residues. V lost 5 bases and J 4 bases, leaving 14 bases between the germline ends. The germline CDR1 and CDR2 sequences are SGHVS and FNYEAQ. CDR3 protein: CASSRSQGRETQYF. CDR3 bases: TGTGCCAGCAGCCGAAGCCAGGGGCGAGAGACCCAGTACTTC.

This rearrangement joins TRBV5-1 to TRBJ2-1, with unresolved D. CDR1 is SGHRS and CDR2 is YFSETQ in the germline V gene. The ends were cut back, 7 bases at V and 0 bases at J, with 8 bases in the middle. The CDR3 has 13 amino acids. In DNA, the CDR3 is TGCGCCAGCTGCGCATCCTCCTACAATGAGCAGTTCTTC. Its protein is CASCASSYNEQFF.

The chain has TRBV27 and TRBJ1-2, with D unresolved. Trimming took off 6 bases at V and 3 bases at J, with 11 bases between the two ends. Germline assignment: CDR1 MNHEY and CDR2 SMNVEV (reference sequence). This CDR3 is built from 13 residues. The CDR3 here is CASRPGPYYGYTF. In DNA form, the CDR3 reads TGTGCCAGCAGGCCCGGGCCCTACTATGGCTACACCTTC.

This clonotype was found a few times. The DNA for the CDR3 is TGTGCCAGCAGTTTCAACACCCCTGAAGCTTTCTTT. Amino acid sequence: CASSFNTPEAFF. V and J are TRBV12-3 or TRBV12-4 and TRBJ1-1; the D is unclear. The CDR3 is 12 residues long. The V gene lost 3 bases and the J gene lost 6 bases, with 8 bases spanning the gap.

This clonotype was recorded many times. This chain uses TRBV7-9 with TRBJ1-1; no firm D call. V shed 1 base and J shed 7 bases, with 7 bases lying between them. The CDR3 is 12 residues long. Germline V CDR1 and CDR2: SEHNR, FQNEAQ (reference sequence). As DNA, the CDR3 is TGTGCCAGCAGCTTAGTTCTAGGTGAAGCTTTCTTT. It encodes CASSLVLGEAFF. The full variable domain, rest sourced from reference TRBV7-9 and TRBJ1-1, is DTGVSQNPRHKITKRGQNVTFRCDPISEHNRLYWYRQTLGQGPEFLTYFQNEAQLEKSRLLSDRFSAERPKGSFSTLEIQRTEQGDSAMYLCASSLVLGEAFFGQGTRLTVV.

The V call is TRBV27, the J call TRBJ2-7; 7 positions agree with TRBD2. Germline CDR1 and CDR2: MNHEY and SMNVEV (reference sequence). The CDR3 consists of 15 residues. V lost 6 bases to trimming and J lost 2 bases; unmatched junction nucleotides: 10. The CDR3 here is CASRETGGTTYEQYF. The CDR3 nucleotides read TGTGCCAGCAGGGAGACCGGGGGGACGACCTACGAGCAGTACTTC.

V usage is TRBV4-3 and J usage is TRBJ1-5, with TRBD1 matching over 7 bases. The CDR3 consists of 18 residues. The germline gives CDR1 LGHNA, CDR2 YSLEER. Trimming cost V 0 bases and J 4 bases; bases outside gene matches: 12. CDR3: CASSQEGVAGGSNQPQHF. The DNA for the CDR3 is TGCGCCAGCAGCCAAGAGGGGGTCGCAGGGGGTAGTAATCAGCCCCAGCATTTT.

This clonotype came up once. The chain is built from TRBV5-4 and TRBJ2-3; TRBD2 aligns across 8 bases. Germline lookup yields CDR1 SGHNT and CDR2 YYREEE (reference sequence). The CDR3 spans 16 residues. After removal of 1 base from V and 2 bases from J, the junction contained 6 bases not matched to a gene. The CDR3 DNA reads TGTGCCAGCAGCTTGCTGGGTAGCGGGGACACAGATACGCAGTATTTT. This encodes CASSLLGSGDTDTQYF.

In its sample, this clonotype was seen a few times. The CDR3 bases are TGTGCCAGCGGGGCTGAGAACGAGCAGTACTTC. This encodes CASGAENEQYF. V usage is TRBV12-3 or TRBV12-4 and J usage is TRBJ2-7; D possibly corresponds to TRBD1 (5 bases). This CDR3 has 11 amino acids. Trimming pared 8 bases from V and 5 bases from J, leaving 10 bases between.

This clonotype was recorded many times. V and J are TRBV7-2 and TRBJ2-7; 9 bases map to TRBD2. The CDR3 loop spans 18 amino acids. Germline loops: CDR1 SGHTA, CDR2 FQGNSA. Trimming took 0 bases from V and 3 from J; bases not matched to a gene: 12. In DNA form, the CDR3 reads TGTGCCAGCAGCTTAGCGCGTCCTATAGCGGGGGAAAACTACGAGCAGTACTTC. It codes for CASSLARPIAGENYEQYF.

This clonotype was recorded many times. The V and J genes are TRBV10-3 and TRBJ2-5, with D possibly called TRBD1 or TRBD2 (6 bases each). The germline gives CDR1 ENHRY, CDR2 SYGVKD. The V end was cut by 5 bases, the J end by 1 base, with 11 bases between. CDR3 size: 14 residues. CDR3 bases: TGTGCCATCAGTCCGGGGGCCCTCCAAGAGACCCAGTACTTC. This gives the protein CAISPGALQETQYF.

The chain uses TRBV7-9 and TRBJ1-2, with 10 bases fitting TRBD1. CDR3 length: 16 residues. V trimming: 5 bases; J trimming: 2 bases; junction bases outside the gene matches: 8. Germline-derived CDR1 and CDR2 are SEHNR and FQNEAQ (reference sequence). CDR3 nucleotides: TGTGCCAGCAGCCGGACAGGGGGTTCGCGCAACTATGGCTACACCTTC. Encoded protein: CASSRTGGSRNYGYTF.

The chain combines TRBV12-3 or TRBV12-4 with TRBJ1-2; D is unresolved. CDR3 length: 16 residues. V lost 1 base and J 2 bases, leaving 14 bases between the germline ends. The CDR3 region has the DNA TGTGCCAGCAGTTTAGGGTTATGGAAACTGAACTATGGCTACACCTTC. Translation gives CASSLGLWKLNYGYTF.

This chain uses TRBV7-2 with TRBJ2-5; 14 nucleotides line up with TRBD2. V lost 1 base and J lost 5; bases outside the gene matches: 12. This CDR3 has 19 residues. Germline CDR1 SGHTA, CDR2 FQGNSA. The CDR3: CASSLGARLAGGPGETQYF. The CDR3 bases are TGTGCCAGCAGCTTAGGGGCCCGACTAGCGGGGGGGCCGGGTGAGACCCAGTACTTC.

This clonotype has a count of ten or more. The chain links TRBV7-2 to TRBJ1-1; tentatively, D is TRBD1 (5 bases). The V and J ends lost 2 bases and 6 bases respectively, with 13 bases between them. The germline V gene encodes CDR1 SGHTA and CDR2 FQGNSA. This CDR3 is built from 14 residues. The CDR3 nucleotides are TGTGCCAGCAGCTTAAATAGGGGATTTGCTGAAGCTTTCTTT. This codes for CASSLNRGFAEAFF.

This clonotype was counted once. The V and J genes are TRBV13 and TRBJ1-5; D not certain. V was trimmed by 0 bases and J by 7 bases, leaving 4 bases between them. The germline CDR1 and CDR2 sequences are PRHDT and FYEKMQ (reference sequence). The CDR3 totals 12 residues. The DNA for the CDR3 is TGTGCCAGCAGCTTAGGGACGCAGCCCCAGCATTTT. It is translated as CASSLGTQPQHF.

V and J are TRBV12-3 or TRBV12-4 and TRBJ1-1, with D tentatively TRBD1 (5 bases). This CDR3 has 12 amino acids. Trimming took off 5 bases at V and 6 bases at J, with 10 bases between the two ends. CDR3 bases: TGTGCCAGCAGTCTTGGGACGTCTGAAGCTTTCTTT. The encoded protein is CASSLGTSEAFF.